The 3 T cell receptor beta chains listed next were all sequenced from one sample in a study of blood T cell dynamics during melanoma immunotherapy. Assay: immunoSEQ multiplex PCR; the TCRdb copy retains only in-frame clones and omits some. The profile shows about 15,000 clones, 92% of them singletons. Sample time point: week 3, after first cycle of checkpoint inhibitor. The source material was blood, sampled from a patient treated with checkpoint blockade. The receptors here all came from a human donor with melanoma.

The chain has TRBV5-1 and TRBJ2-1; 12 nucleotides align to TRBD2. Trimming cost V 4 bases and J 7 bases; bases outside gene matches: 9. Germline V CDR1 and CDR2: SGHRS, YFSETQ. The CDR3 totals 16 residues. As DNA, the CDR3 is TGCGCCAGCAGCAGAGCTCCGGGACTAGCGGGTAATGAGCAGTTCTTC. This encodes CASSRAPGLAGNEQFF.

The chain employs TRBV5-4 and TRBJ2-1; 8 bases are a match to TRBD2. Germline V gives CDR1 SGHNT, CDR2 YYREEE (reference sequence). Trimming at V came to 6 bases and at J to 5 bases, leaving 13 bases not matched to a gene. This CDR3 spans 16 amino acids. The CDR3 DNA sequence: TGTGCCAGCAACCCCAGTATCGGGGGGGTTAACAATGAGCAGTTCTTC. Its translation is CASNPSIGGVNNEQFF.

The rearrangement links TRBV12-5 to TRBJ2-1; TRBD2 matches at 10 bases. V lost 0 bases to trimming and J lost 5 bases; unmatched junction nucleotides: 13. The germline V gene encodes CDR1 LGHNT and CDR2 FRNRAP. The length of the CDR3 is 19 residues. Here the CDR3 reads CASGLVASGGARINNEQFF. The CDR3 bases are TGTGCTAGTGGTTTGGTAGCCAGCGGGGGGGCCCGAATAAACAATGAGCAGTTCTTC. Filled out from reference TRBV12-5 and TRBJ2-1, the complete variable domain reads DARVTQTPRHKVTEMGQEVTMRCQPILGHNTVFWYRQTMMQGLELLAYFRNRAPLDDSGMPKDRFSAEMPDATLATLKIQPSEPRDSAVYFCASGLVASGGARINNEQFFGPGTRLTVL.